These 13 T cell receptor beta chains share one sample of origin, sequenced in a study of T cell responses to AZD1222 COVID-19 vaccine. Profiled with immunoSEQ multiplex PCR; TCRdb holds only in-frame clones, not every one. This repertoire shows approximately 110,000 clones, roughly 88% found once; its top ten account for over 15%. Sequenced here: peripheral blood, sampled on day 0 of AZD1222 vaccination. These receptors came from an adult in good health.

This clone was counted a single time. This chain joins TRBV18 and TRBJ1-5; TRBD1 matches 7 bases. Germline V gene data show CDR1 as KGHSH and CDR2 as LQKENI. The ends lost 3 bases at V and 0 bases at J; junction bases unmatched: 2. CDR3 size: 15 residues. The CDR3 protein is CASSPTGSSNQPQHF. Written as DNA, the CDR3 is TGTGCCAGCTCACCGACAGGGAGTAGCAATCAGCCCCAGCATTTT.

The gene calls are TRBV10-2 and TRBJ2-7, with 8 positions matching TRBD2. Per the germline V gene, CDR1 is WSHSY and CDR2 is SAAADI. J was trimmed by 3 bases and V by 4 bases; bases with no gene match: 8. The length of the CDR3 is 15 residues. This CDR3 is CASSVTGGSHYEQYV. The DNA of the CDR3 is TGCGCCAGCAGTGTGACGGGAGGGTCCCACTACGAGCAGTACGTC.

The V and J genes are TRBV5-6 and TRBJ1-6; D is uncertain. The CDR3 loop spans 17 amino acids. V was shortened by 0 bases and J by 0 bases, with 10 bases between the two germline ends. Germline V gene data show CDR1 as SGHDT and CDR2 as YYEEEE. CDR3 protein: CASSLERSRSYNSPLHF. The CDR3 DNA reads as TGTGCCAGCAGCTTGGAGAGGTCTCGCTCCTATAATTCACCCCTCCACTTT. Using reference TRBV5-6 and TRBJ1-6 for the parts outside the CDR3, the full variable domain is DAGVTQSPTHLIKTRGQQVTLRCSPKSGHDTVSWYQQALGQGPQFIFQYYEEEERQRGNFPDRFSGHQFPNYSSELNVNALLLGDSALYLCASSLERSRSYNSPLHFGNGTRLTVT.

The genes are TRBV7-2 and TRBJ2-1; 8 nucleotides line up with TRBD2. The V gene's germline CDR1 is SGHTA and CDR2 FQGNSA. CDR3 length: 15 amino acids. V lost 3 bases to trimming and J lost 0 bases; unmatched junction nucleotides: 1. CDR3 DNA sequence: TGTGCCAGCAGCTTCCGGGAGGGCTCCTACAATGAGCAGTTCTTC. Protein sequence: CASSFREGSYNEQFF.

V gene TRBV5-1 combines with J gene TRBJ2-1; 11 positions agree with TRBD2. J was trimmed by 7 bases and V by 4 bases; bases with no gene match: 10. The CDR3 extends over 16 amino acids. Germline lookup yields CDR1 SGHRS and CDR2 YFSETQ. CDR3 DNA sequence: TGCGCCAGCAGCCCGTTAGCGGGAGGGCTGGTGAATGAGCAGTTCTTC. It specifies CASSPLAGGLVNEQFF.

This chain joins TRBV3-1 (or the pseudogene TRBV3-2) and TRBJ1-5, with 12 bases matching TRBD1. J lost 0 bases, V lost 4 bases, and 7 bases had no gene match. Per the germline V gene, CDR1 is LGHDT and CDR2 is YNNKEL (reference sequence). CDR3 size: 18 residues. The CDR3 spells CASSRGTGGGNSNQPQHF. CDR3 in DNA: TGTGCCAGCAGCCGTGGGACAGGGGGCGGGAATAGCAATCAGCCCCAGCATTTT.

The chain is built from TRBV30 and TRBJ1-2; perhaps TRBD1 as D (5 bases). CDR1 and CDR2 (germline): GTSNPN, SVGIG (reference sequence). This CDR3 contains 13 residues. V was shortened by 5 bases and J by 0 bases, with 10 bases between the two germline ends. The CDR3 region is CAWVRVSNYGYTF. In DNA, the CDR3 is TGTGCCTGGGTCAGGGTTTCTAACTATGGCTACACCTTC.

The rearrangement links TRBV20-1 to TRBJ2-7; a weak D match, TRBD2 (5 bases). The V gene lost 3 bases and the J gene lost 2 bases, with 11 bases spanning the gap. CDR3 length: 13 amino acids. The germline CDR1 and CDR2 sequences are DFQATT and SNEGSKA (reference sequence). The CDR3 is CSASPRRTYEQYF. The CDR3 DNA reads TGCAGTGCTAGTCCCAGGAGGACCTACGAGCAGTACTTC.

The V call is TRBV3-1 (or the pseudogene TRBV3-2), the J call TRBJ1-5; D remains ambiguous. CDR1 and CDR2 (germline): LGHDT, YNNKEL (reference sequence). The CDR3 extends over 13 amino acids. Deletions cut 7 bases from V and 1 base from J, with 8 bases between. CDR3 residues: CASMGRSNQPQHF. The CDR3, as DNA: TGTGCCAGCATGGGCAGGAGCAATCAGCCCCAGCATTTT.

This clone was seen just once. CDR3 sequence (DNA): TGTGCCAGCAGCCAAGAAAGGGGGGATGGAGCTTTCTTT. Translating it yields CASSQERGDGAFF. The rearrangement links TRBV4-2 to TRBJ1-1; possible D gene TRBD1, 6 bases. Trimming pared 0 bases from V and 10 bases from J, leaving 12 bases between. The germline gives CDR1 LGHNA, CDR2 YNFKEQ. CDR3 length equals 13 residues.

The chain has TRBV2 and TRBJ2-7; 7 bases agree with TRBD1. Germline CDR1 and CDR2: SNHLY and FYNNEI. J was trimmed by 3 bases and V by 4 bases; bases with no gene match: 3. The CDR3 runs 13 residues. The CDR3 sequence is CASSGDRIYEQYF. CDR3 nucleotide sequence: TGTGCCAGCAGTGGGGACAGAATCTACGAGCAGTACTTC.

The V gene is TRBV11-3, the J gene TRBJ2-2; D is unresolved. The germline V gene encodes CDR1 SGHNT and CDR2 YENEEA. The CDR3 runs 12 residues. Trimming removed 8 bases at V and 3 bases at J, with 7 bases between. The CDR3 coding sequence is TGTGCCAGCGGACGGGACACCGGGGAGCTGTTTTTT. It translates to CASGRDTGELFF.

A single count supports this clone. CDR3 protein: CASSSPKTGNGYTF. CDR3 sequence (DNA): TGTGCCAGCAGTTCGCCCAAGACAGGGAATGGCTACACCTTC. The chain links TRBV6-5 to TRBJ1-2; TRBD1 aligns across 7 bases. Germline CDR1 and CDR2: MNHEY and SVGAGI. J was trimmed by 6 bases and V by 4 bases; bases with no gene match: 8. The CDR3 runs to 14 residues.